Listed below are T cell receptor beta chains from one sample, sequenced in a study of cytomegalovirus exposure and HLA in healthy donors. Profiled with immunoSEQ multiplex PCR; TCRdb holds only in-frame clones, not every one. The sample lists 150,000 to 200,000 clones, 75% to 90% seen once, with roughly 9.3% in the top ten. The sequencing sample was made of PBMCs. These receptors were obtained from a man between 18 and 35 years old in good health and CMV-seropositive. Each CDR3 is given without its conserved first and last residue.

J gene: TRBJ1-2; V gene: TRBV29-1; CDR3 protein: SAERGLGGYT
J gene: TRBJ1-6; V gene: TRBV5-4; CDR3 protein: ASSWGGVVNSPLH
J gene: TRBJ2-1; V gene: TRBV10-3; CDR3 protein: AIGNAISSYNEQF
J gene: TRBJ2-7; V gene: TRBV7-2; CDR3 protein: ASSLAHALSYEQY
J gene: TRBJ2-7; V gene: TRBV27; CDR3 protein: ASSRGVRSSYEQY
J gene: TRBJ2-2; V gene: TRBV6-1; CDR3 protein: ASKSGGAGELF
J gene: TRBJ2-5; V gene: TRBV5-1; CDR3 protein: ASSLMTGGETQY
J gene: TRBJ1-4; V gene: TRBV5-8; CDR3 protein: ASTHGKGGAKKLF
J gene: TRBJ2-2; V gene: TRBV7-2; CDR3 protein: ASSLQAITGELF
J gene: TRBJ2-3; V gene: TRBV13; CDR3 protein: ASSGALQADTQY
J gene: TRBJ2-5; V gene: TRBV7-6; CDR3 protein: ASSPGRRETQY
J gene: TRBJ2-3; V gene: TRBV11-2; CDR3 protein: ASSLRLAGGPKGVTQY
J gene: TRBJ2-2; V gene: TRBV29-1; CDR3 protein: SVEKRSGELF
J gene: TRBJ1-2; V gene: TRBV19; CDR3 protein: ASSYRDYGYT
J gene: TRBJ2-3; V gene: TRBV10-3; CDR3 protein: AISESGGGGTDTQY
J gene: TRBJ2-5; V gene: TRBV15; CDR3 protein: ATSTRAQETQY
J gene: TRBJ2-2; V gene: TRBV7-8; CDR3 protein: ASRDRGTTGELF
J gene: TRBJ1-2; V gene: TRBV19; CDR3 protein: ASGKFGGDRDGYT
J gene: TRBJ1-4; V gene: TRBV7-2; CDR3 protein: ASSFRVARGQVNEKLF
J gene: TRBJ2-1; V gene: TRBV5-1; CDR3 protein: ASSWRAQSYEQF
J gene: TRBJ2-6; V gene: TRBV7-6; CDR3 protein: ASSLGGGANVLT